This T cell receptor (beta chain) is from a study of identical twins. Findings and caveats of the study: Cord blood beta clonotypes that were abundant carried fewer insertions, and memory repertoires showed no such trend. Out-of-frame beta sequences exhibited a weaker degree of excess twin sharing. Without tracking the same donors, conclusions rested on cross-sectional statistical analysis.

A universal primer site was created by template switching, with the cDNA bearing unique molecular identifiers. TCRdb processed the 5' RACE reads anew with MiXCR; each CDR3 protein has one entry. This sample has hundreds of thousands of distinct CDR3 sequences, with under 8.5% found just once. Trimming stripped 5 bases from V and 6 bases from J, with 20 bases between. Germline CDR1 is SEHNR and CDR2 is FQNEAQ (reference sequence). The CDR3 is made up of 16 amino acids. About this clonotype itself: Its specificity is not known.

A further study also used this sample, focusing on yellow fever vaccine responses in identical twins.

The genes are TRBV7-9 and TRBJ2-1; tentatively, D is TRBD2 (6 bases). The sequenced sample consisted of PBMCs. This receptor was taken from a woman in her late teens or twenties in good health. The CDR3 reads CASSPPTHGSLNEQFF. The CDR3 nucleotides read TGTGCCAGCAGCCCCCCCACTCACGGGAGCCTCAATGAGCAGTTCTTC. Complete variable domain (other parts from reference TRBV7-9 and TRBJ2-1): DTGVSQNPRHKITKRGQNVTFRCDPISEHNRLYWYRQTLGQGPEFLTYFQNEAQLEKSRLLSDRFSAERPKGSFSTLEIQRTEQGDSAMYLCASSPPTHGSLNEQFFGPGTRLTVL.